The next 11 T cell receptor beta chains were all read from a single sample in a study of molecular identifiers for immune sequencing clone quantification. TCRdb processed the PCR reads anew with MiXCR; each CDR3 protein has one entry. The table shows about 640,000 distinct CDR3 sequences, with roughly 21% occurring only once. Sequencing was carried out using naive CD8+ T cells from blood, with Jurkat cell RNA spiked in. Subset indicated: FACS-sorted CD8+CD4-CCR7+CD45RA+ naive T cells. The source is a human donor in good health. Some libraries in this study had Jurkat cell RNA spiked in.

This clonotype appeared a few times. CDR3 amino acids: CAISRAGTARVKTEAFF. The CDR3, as DNA: TGTGCCATCAGCCGAGCTGGGACGGCTCGAGTAAAAACTGAAGCTTTCTTT. This rearrangement joins TRBV10-3 to TRBJ1-1; TRBD1 is a possible D gene (5 bases). This CDR3 comprises 17 residues. V was trimmed by 6 bases and J by 5 bases, leaving 25 bases between them. Germline V gene sequence: CDR1 ENHRY, CDR2 SYGVKD.

The sample holds many counts of this clonotype. This chain links TRBV7-9 with TRBJ1-1, with D perhaps matching TRBD1 (6 bases). Trimming stripped 5 bases from V and 1 base from J, with 14 bases between. The CDR3 length is 15 residues. In germline, CDR1 is SEHNR, CDR2 FQNEAQ (reference sequence). The CDR3 bases are TGTGCCAGCAGCCTCCCGACAGGTCCGAACACTGAAGCTTTCTTT. Protein: CASSLPTGPNTEAFF.

This clonotype was observed a few times. The V gene is TRBV7-3, the J gene TRBJ2-7; D may be TRBD2 (7 bases). Germline lookup yields CDR1 SGHTA and CDR2 FQGTGA. This CDR3 comprises 14 residues. V lost 8 bases and J lost 4, with 18 bases in between. The CDR3 protein is CASSEGGGPYEQYF. The DNA of the CDR3 is TGTGCCAGCTCAGAGGGGGGAGGGCCTTACGAGCAGTACTTC.

This chain connects TRBV27 to TRBJ2-1; D is unresolved. Germline lookup yields CDR1 MNHEY and CDR2 SMNVEV (reference sequence). V lost 3 bases, J lost 5 bases, and 8 bases lay in between. This CDR3 region has 13 residues. This CDR3 is CASSLVLDNEQFF. The CDR3 nucleotides are TGTGCCAGCAGTTTGGTCCTTGACAATGAGCAGTTCTTC.

This clonotype occurred many times. The chain joins TRBV25-1 to TRBJ2-1; D is perhaps TRBD2 (5 bases). Germline V gene sequence: CDR1 MGHDK, CDR2 SYGVNS. V lost 1 base, J lost 7 bases, and 11 bases lay in between. The CDR3 runs to 14 residues. CDR3: CASSEFPGMNEQFF. CDR3 DNA: TGTGCCAGCAGTGAATTCCCGGGGATGAATGAGCAGTTCTTC.

This clonotype was seen more than once but under ten times. The chain employs TRBV28 and TRBJ2-5; D is tentatively TRBD1 or TRBD2 (6 bases each). Trimming pared 5 bases from V and 5 bases from J, leaving 24 bases between. This CDR3 region has 17 residues. CDR1 MDHEN and CDR2 SYDVKM come from the germline V gene. CDR3 amino acids: CASSPLRAGGREETQYF. In DNA, the CDR3 is TGTGCCAGCAGTCCCCTCCGGGCTGGGGGGCGAGAGGAGACCCAGTACTTC.

At least ten counts were recorded for this clonotype. The V and J genes are TRBV5-6 and TRBJ2-2; D is unresolved. The germline V and J ends were trimmed by 4 bases and 3 bases, with 7 bases remaining between them. The CDR3 sequence is 13 residues long. Germline V lookup: CDR1 SGHDT, CDR2 YYEEEE. The CDR3: CASSPPHTGELFF. The CDR3 nucleotides read TGTGCCAGCAGCCCCCCGCACACCGGGGAGCTGTTTTTT.

A few counts support this clonotype. Being one base from a much bigger clone, this may be a read error. The J gene is TRBJ1-3, the V gene TRBV4-2; D is unclear. Germline lookup yields CDR1 LGHNA and CDR2 YNFKEQ. This CDR3 contains 16 residues. V gave up 1 base and J gave up 0 bases, with 10 bases separating them. CDR3: CASSQGVSPSGNTIYF. In DNA, the CDR3 is TGTGCCAGCAGCCAAGGGGTGTCTCCCTCTGGAAACACCATATATTTT.

V gene TRBV7-3 combines with J gene TRBJ2-2; TRBD1 aligns across 8 bases. The CDR3 is 15 residues long. The V segment lost 4 bases and the J segment 1 base; nucleotides outside the gene matches: 2. The germline gives CDR1 SGHTA, CDR2 FQGTGA. The CDR3 DNA reads as TGTGCCAGCAGCTACGACAGGGGGAACACCGGGGAGCTGTTTTTT. Its translation: CASSYDRGNTGELFF.

This clonotype was observed a few times. This sequence joins TRBV15 and TRBJ1-5; D gene ambiguous. The V and J ends lost 0 bases and 4 bases respectively, with 7 bases between them. Germline-derived CDR1 and CDR2 are LNHNV and YYDKDF (reference sequence). CDR3 length: 14 residues. The CDR3: CATSRETWNQPQHF. The CDR3 nucleotides are TGTGCCACCAGCAGAGAAACTTGGAATCAGCCCCAGCATTTT.

Details on this clonotype: A much larger clone differs from this one at a single base, so this may be a read error. The J gene is TRBJ2-5, the V gene TRBV7-6, with 7 bases aligning to TRBD1. This CDR3 contains 17 residues. CDR1 is SGHVS and CDR2 is FNYEAQ in the germline V gene. The CDR3 reads CACSLAGDSVGPETQYF. CDR3 bases: TGTGCCTGCAGCTTAGCAGGGGACAGCGTGGGACCGGAGACCCAGTACTTC.